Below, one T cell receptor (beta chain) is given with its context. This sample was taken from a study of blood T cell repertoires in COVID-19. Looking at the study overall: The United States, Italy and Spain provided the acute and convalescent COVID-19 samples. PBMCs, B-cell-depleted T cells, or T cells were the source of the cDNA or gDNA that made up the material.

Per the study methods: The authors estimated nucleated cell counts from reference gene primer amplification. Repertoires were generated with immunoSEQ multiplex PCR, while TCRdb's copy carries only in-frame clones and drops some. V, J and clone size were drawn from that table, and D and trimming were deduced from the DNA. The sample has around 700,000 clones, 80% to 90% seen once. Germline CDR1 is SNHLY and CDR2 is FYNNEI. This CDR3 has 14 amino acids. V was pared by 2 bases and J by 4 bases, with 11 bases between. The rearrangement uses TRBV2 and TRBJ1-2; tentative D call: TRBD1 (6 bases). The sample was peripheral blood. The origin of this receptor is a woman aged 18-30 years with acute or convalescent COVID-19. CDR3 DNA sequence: TGTGCCAGCAGTGAAAGGGGGACACCCTATGGCTACACCTTC. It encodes CASSERGTPYGYTF. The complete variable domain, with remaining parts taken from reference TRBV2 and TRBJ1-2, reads EPEVTQTPSHQVTQMGQEVILRCVPISNHLYFYWYRQILGQKVEFLVSFYNNEISEKSEIFDDQFSVERPDGSNFTLKIRSTKLEDSAMYFCASSERGTPYGYTFGSGTRLTVV.